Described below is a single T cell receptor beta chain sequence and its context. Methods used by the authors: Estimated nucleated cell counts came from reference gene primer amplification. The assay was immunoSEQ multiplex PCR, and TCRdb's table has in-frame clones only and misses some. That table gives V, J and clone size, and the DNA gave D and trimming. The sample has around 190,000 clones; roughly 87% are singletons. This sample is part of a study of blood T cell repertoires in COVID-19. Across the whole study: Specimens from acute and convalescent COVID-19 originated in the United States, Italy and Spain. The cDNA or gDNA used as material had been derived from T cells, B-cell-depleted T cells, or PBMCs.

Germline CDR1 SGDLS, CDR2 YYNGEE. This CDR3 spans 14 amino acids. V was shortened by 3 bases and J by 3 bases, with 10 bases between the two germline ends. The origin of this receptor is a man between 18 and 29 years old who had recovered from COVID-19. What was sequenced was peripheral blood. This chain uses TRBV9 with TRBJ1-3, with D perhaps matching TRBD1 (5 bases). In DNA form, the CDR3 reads TGTGCCAGCAGCGCCGACGGGGGTGGAAACACCATATATTTT. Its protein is CASSADGGGNTIYF.